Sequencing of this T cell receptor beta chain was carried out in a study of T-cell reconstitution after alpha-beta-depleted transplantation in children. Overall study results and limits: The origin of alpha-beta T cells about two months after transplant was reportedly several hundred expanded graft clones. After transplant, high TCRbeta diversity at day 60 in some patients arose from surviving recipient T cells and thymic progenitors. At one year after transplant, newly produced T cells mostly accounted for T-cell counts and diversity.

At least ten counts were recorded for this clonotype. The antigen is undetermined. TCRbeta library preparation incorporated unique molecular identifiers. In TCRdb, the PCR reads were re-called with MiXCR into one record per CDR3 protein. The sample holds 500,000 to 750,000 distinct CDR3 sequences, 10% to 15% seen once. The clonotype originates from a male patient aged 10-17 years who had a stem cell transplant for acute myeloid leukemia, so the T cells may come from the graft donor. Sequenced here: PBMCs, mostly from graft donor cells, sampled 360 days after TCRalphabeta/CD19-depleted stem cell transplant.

CDR3 DNA: TGTGCCAGCAGTTTAGCCCCGAGGGCGGTGGAGACCCAGTACTTC. Translated: CASSLAPRAVETQYF. This chain uses TRBV12-3 or TRBV12-4 with TRBJ2-5; possibly TRBD2 for D (5 bases). Deletions cut 0 bases from V and 5 bases from J, with 13 bases between. There are 15 residues in the CDR3.